This T cell receptor (beta chain) was recovered during a study of graft-versus-host responses after intestinal transplantation. Across the whole study: Among the recipients, transplants were multivisceral, liver-intestinal, or isolated intestinal. For approximately three years after anti-thymocyte globulin induction, all recipients took tacrolimus and steroids.

With regard to this clone: The antigen remains undetermined.

This CDR3 is 15 amino acids long. Trimming pared 1 base from V and 9 bases from J, leaving 15 bases between. Germline loops: CDR1 SEHNR, CDR2 FQNEAQ (reference sequence). Here immunoSEQ multiplex PCR was the method, and the copy in TCRdb shows in-frame clones only, minus some. Here the sample spans about 86,000 clones, roughly 91% being singletons. Overall study findings and caveats: Analysis identified GvH clones in recipient marrow, with some appearing first in ileum or blood.

This TCR was sampled from a human donor who received an intestinal transplant. This chain uses TRBV7-9 with TRBJ2-2, with D possibly being TRBD2 (6 bases). The sequenced sample was unstimulated CD8+ T cells sorted from spleen or lymph node cells, obtained before intestinal transplant. CDR3 region: CASSLGGREARELFF. The CDR3 region has the DNA TGTGCCAGCAGCTTAGGTGGCAGGGAGGCACGGGAGCTGTTTTTT.